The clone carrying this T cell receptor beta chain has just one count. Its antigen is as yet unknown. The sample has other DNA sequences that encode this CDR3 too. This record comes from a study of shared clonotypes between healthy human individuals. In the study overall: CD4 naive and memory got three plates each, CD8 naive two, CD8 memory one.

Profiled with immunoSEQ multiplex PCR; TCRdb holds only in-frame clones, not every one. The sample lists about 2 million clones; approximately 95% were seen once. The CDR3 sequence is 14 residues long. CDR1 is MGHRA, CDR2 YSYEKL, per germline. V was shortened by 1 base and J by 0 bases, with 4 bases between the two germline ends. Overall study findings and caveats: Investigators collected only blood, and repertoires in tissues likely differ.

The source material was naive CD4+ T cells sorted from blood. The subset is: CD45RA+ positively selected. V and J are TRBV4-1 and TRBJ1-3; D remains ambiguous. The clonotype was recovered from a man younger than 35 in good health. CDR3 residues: CASSQVSSGNTIYF. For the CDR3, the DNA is TGCGCCAGCAGCCAAGTAAGCTCTGGAAACACCATATATTTT.